The next 30 T cell receptor beta chains were all read from a single sample in a study of regulatory T cells in long-lasting Graves disease. As for time point: persistent/refractory GD, antithyroid drugs over 5 years with positive TRAb. PBMC RNA was the source of the TCR library. CDR3 regions were amplified by Arm-PCR using iRepertoire HTBI primers to build TCR beta libraries. From the multiplex PCR reads, TCRdb called clonotypes with MiXCR, one entry per CDR3 protein. The table lists about 660,000 distinct CDR3 sequences, approximately 31% of them singletons. The material sequenced was peripheral blood mononuclear cells (PBMCs), taken when the disease was refractory, from a patient treated with antithyroid drugs. These receptors were obtained from a female donor with Graves disease.

On this clonotype: Here the CDR3 omits its conserved ending phenylalanine or tryptophan, so a read error is the likely source. The chain recombines TRBV12-3 or TRBV12-4 with TRBJ2-7; no clear D gene. The V and J ends lost 6 bases and 1 base respectively, with 10 bases between them. This CDR3 region has 13 residues. This chain's CDR3 is CASSPLGSYEQYL. The CDR3 bases are TGTGCCAGCAGCCCGCTGGGGTCCTACGAGCAGTACCTC.

For this clonotype: Because it lacks the conserved phenylalanine or tryptophan at the end, this CDR3 is likely a read error. The V gene is TRBV5-1, the J gene TRBJ2-7; no clear D gene. From germline, CDR1 is SGHRS and CDR2 YFSETQ. The CDR3 is made up of 14 amino acids. V lost 4 bases, J lost 2 bases, and 13 bases lay in between. CDR3 nucleotides: TGCGCCAGCAGCCCGGTCCCAGGCGCCTACGAGCAGTACTCC. The encoded protein is CASSPVPGAYEQYS.

This chain connects TRBV28 to TRBJ1-3; 7 nucleotides match TRBD1. CDR1 is MDHEN, CDR2 SYDVKM, per germline. The CDR3 covers 15 residues. V was clipped by 7 bases and J by 4 bases; unmatched bases: 10. The CDR3 DNA follows: TGTGCCAGCACCTTCTCCACAGGGGTAGGAAACACCATATATTTT. Residues: CASTFSTGVGNTIYF.

The gene calls are TRBV12-3 or TRBV12-4 and TRBJ1-3; TRBD1 is a possible D gene (5 bases). CDR3 length: 14 amino acids. V lost 3 bases to trimming and J lost 0 bases, with 6 bases between them. Here the CDR3 DNA reads TGTGCCAGCAGTTTTGGGGCCTCTGGAAACACCATATATTTT. Its protein is CASSFGASGNTIYF.

The chain carries TRBV14 and TRBJ1-1; no reliable D call. The CDR3 runs to 15 residues. The germline V and J ends were trimmed by 3 bases and 3 bases, with 14 bases remaining between them. Germline V CDR1 and CDR2: SGHDN, FVKESK. CDR3 residues: CASSHWGEGYTEAFF. The CDR3 coding sequence is TGTGCCAGCAGCCATTGGGGAGAAGGGTACACTGAAGCTTTCTTT.

V gene TRBV20-1 combines with J gene TRBJ1-1; D is unresolved. V was trimmed by 5 bases and J by 1 base, leaving 14 bases between them. Germline V gene lookup returns CDR1 DFQATT and CDR2 SNEGSKA (reference sequence). The CDR3 spans 14 residues. The CDR3 nucleotides read TGCAGTGCTTCGGGAGGTACTAGGAACACTGAAGCTTTCTTT. It encodes CSASGGTRNTEAFF.

The chain joins TRBV9 to TRBJ1-2; 8 bases line up with TRBD1. V shed 3 bases, J shed 4 bases, and the junction held 2 bases outside the gene matches. CDR1 and CDR2 from the germline V gene are SGDLS and YYNGEE. This CDR3 contains 13 residues. The CDR3 spells CASSAGQAYGYTF. DNA of the CDR3: TGTGCCAGCAGCGCGGGACAGGCCTATGGCTACACCTTC.

This clonotype has at least ten counts. The CDR3 loop reads CASRELTQETQYF. CDR3 nucleotides: TGTGCCAGCAGGGAATTAACACAAGAGACCCAGTACTTC. V usage is TRBV2 and J usage is TRBJ2-5, with D unresolved. Germline CDR1 and CDR2: SNHLY and FYNNEI. V lost 6 bases and J 2 bases, leaving 10 bases between the germline ends. CDR3 size: 13 residues. Filled out from reference TRBV2 and TRBJ2-5, the complete variable domain reads EPEVTQTPSHQVTQMGQEVILRCVPISNHLYFYWYRQILGQKVEFLVSFYNNEISEKSEIFDDQFSVERPDGSNFTLKIRSTKLEDSAMYFCASRELTQETQYFGPGTRLLVL.

The rearrangement joins TRBV29-1 to TRBJ1-5; maybe TRBD1 (5 bases). The CDR3 contains 13 residues. Germline-derived CDR1 and CDR2 are SQVTM and ANQGSEA. Deletions cut 7 bases from V and 2 bases from J, with 12 bases between. The CDR3 DNA reads as TGCAGCGCCCGAAGGGACCGCAATCAGCCCCAGCATTTT. Its protein is CSARRDRNQPQHF.

The CDR3 sequence: CASSHQGGMNTIYF. CDR3 coding DNA: TGTGCCAGCAGTCATCAGGGAGGGATGAACACCATATATTTT. J is TRBJ1-3 and V is TRBV25-1; perhaps TRBD1 as D (5 bases). The germline V and J ends were trimmed by 5 bases and 7 bases, with 15 bases remaining between them. The germline gives CDR1 MGHDK, CDR2 SYGVNS. The CDR3 is 14 amino acids.

This clonotype was picked up many times. This chain connects TRBV27 to TRBJ2-7; 7 bases are a match to TRBD2. The germline V gene encodes CDR1 MNHEY and CDR2 SMNVEV (reference sequence). The CDR3 contains 13 residues. V lost 5 bases and J lost 2; bases outside the gene matches: 3. The CDR3 loop is CASSGDYAYEQYF. CDR3 coding DNA: TGTGCCAGCAGTGGGGACTATGCCTACGAGCAGTACTTC.

This chain uses TRBV19 with TRBJ2-1, with D possibly being TRBD1 (5 bases). CDR1 is LNHDA and CDR2 is SQIVND in the germline V gene (reference sequence). V lost 0 bases and J lost 6, with 9 bases in between. The CDR3 loop spans 14 amino acids. The CDR3 nucleotides read TGTGCCAGTAGTATAGAGGGCAGGGTCAATGAGCAGTTCTTC. Residues: CASSIEGRVNEQFF.

This clonotype has a handful of counts. The genes are TRBV20-1 and TRBJ1-4; D possibly corresponds to TRBD1 (6 bases). This CDR3 spans 15 amino acids. The germline gives CDR1 DFQATT, CDR2 SNEGSKA (reference sequence). Trimming shortened V by 0 bases and J by 3 bases, and 11 bases separated the two germline ends. The CDR3 loop reads CSARDPRTANEKLFF. In DNA, the CDR3 is TGCAGTGCTAGAGATCCAAGGACAGCTAATGAAAAACTGTTTTTT.

This chain connects TRBV2 to TRBJ2-7; 9 positions agree with TRBD2. Germline assignment: CDR1 SNHLY and CDR2 FYNNEI. The J segment lost 5 bases and the V segment lost 7 bases, leaving 12 bases of the junction unmatched. The CDR3 consists of 15 residues. CDR3 in DNA: TGTGCCAGCACGCAACGGAGTAGCGGGAGTCACGAGCAGTACTTC. It is translated as CASTQRSSGSHEQYF.

This clonotype was observed a handful of times. The chain carries TRBV6-1 and TRBJ1-1; tentatively, D is TRBD1 (6 bases). The CDR3 loop spans 14 amino acids. Germline-derived CDR1 and CDR2 are MNHNS and SASEGT. The V gene lost 6 bases and the J gene lost 4 bases, with 15 bases spanning the gap. The CDR3: CASRAGGAGTEAFF. CDR3 sequence (DNA): TGTGCCAGCAGGGCCGGGGGCGCCGGCACTGAAGCTTTCTTT.

With respect to this clonotype: It may be a read error: a sequence one base away is much more abundant. The J gene is TRBJ2-5, the V gene TRBV2; D perhaps matches TRBD1 (9 bases). From germline, CDR1 is SNHLY and CDR2 FYNNEI. This CDR3 spans 14 amino acids. In DNA form, the CDR3 reads TGTGCCAGTTTAGCGGGACAGGGCCAAGAGACCCAGCACTTC. Translation: CASLAGQGQETQHF.

In DNA, the CDR3 is TGTGCCAGCAGCTCCGAAAAAACAGGACAGATCATCTACGAGCAGTTCTTC. Its translation is CASSSEKTGQIIYEQFF. The chain recombines TRBV7-9 with TRBJ2-1, with D possibly being TRBD1 (6 bases). The CDR3 is 17 amino acids. From germline, CDR1 is SEHNR and CDR2 FQNEAQ (reference sequence). Trimming removed 4 bases at V and 10 bases at J, with 26 bases between.

This clonotype showed up many times. The genes are TRBV6-1 and TRBJ1-2; possibly TRBD1 for D (6 bases). This CDR3 is built from 13 residues. V was pared by 6 bases and J by 2 bases, with 10 bases between. CDR1 and CDR2 (germline): MNHNS, SASEGT. CDR3 region: CASRRTANYGYTF. The CDR3 coding sequence is TGTGCCAGCAGAAGGACAGCAAACTATGGCTACACCTTC.

As concerns this clonotype: Possible read error: a much larger clone is one base away. The rearrangement uses TRBV27 and TRBJ2-5; no firm D call. CDR1 and CDR2 (germline): MNHEY, SMNVEV (reference sequence). The CDR3 extends over 14 amino acids. The CDR3 DNA reads TGTGCCATCAGTGAAGGTGCTAACGGGGAGACCCAGTACTTC. It is translated as CAISEGANGETQYF.

The chain couples TRBV20-1 to TRBJ1-3; D unresolved. V was shortened by 0 bases and J by 0 bases, with 6 bases between the two germline ends. CDR3 length: 14 amino acids. From germline, CDR1 is DFQATT and CDR2 SNEGSKA (reference sequence). The CDR3 sequence is CSARDSRSGNTIYF. CDR3 nucleotide sequence: TGCAGTGCTAGAGACAGCCGCTCTGGAAACACCATATATTTT.

This rearrangement joins TRBV18 to TRBJ1-1, with 9 bases that match TRBD1. Germline V CDR1 and CDR2: KGHSH, LQKENI. The CDR3 is made up of 16 amino acids. V gave up 5 bases and J gave up 5 bases; unmatched junction bases: 12. DNA of the CDR3: TGTGCCAGCTCAACCACAGGGGGCGGATTGGGAACTGAAGCTTTCTTT. Translation gives CASSTTGGGLGTEAFF.

A few counts support this clonotype. The chain has TRBV6-1 and TRBJ1-1, with D unresolved. Between the trimmed V and J ends, which lost 7 bases and 1 base, there was a span of 10 bases. CDR1 is MNHNS, CDR2 SASEGT, per germline. The CDR3 has 13 residues. CDR3: CASTYSGNTEAFF. The CDR3 DNA follows: TGTGCCAGCACCTATTCGGGGAACACTGAAGCTTTCTTT.

The CDR3 here is CASSNTAQETQYF. CDR3 bases: TGTGCCAGTAGTAACACTGCTCAAGAGACCCAGTACTTC. The chain couples TRBV19 to TRBJ2-5; D is undetermined. CDR1 and CDR2 from the germline V gene are LNHDA and SQIVND (reference sequence). The CDR3 is 13 residues long. The ends were cut back, 4 bases at V and 2 bases at J, with 8 bases in the middle.

This clonotype has a count of ten or more. The chain recombines TRBV2 with TRBJ1-2; D unclear. The CDR3 runs 11 residues. The germline V gene encodes CDR1 SNHLY and CDR2 FYNNEI. Trimming left V 5 bases short and J 9 bases short, with 10 bases between. For the CDR3, the DNA is TGTGCCAGCAGTCAGCATCTGCGCTACACCTTC. Amino acids: CASSQHLRYTF.

This clonotype was seen only a few times. This chain connects TRBV19 to TRBJ1-1; TRBD1 might be the D (5 bases). The germline V gene has CDR1 LNHDA and CDR2 SQIVND (reference sequence). With 6 bases removed from V and 3 bases from J, the gap between germline ends came to 14 bases. The CDR3 loop spans 14 amino acids. The CDR3 sequence is CASRVRDWDTEAFF. CDR3 DNA sequence: TGTGCCAGTAGGGTGCGGGACTGGGACACTGAAGCTTTCTTT.

V and J are TRBV6-1 and TRBJ1-2; D unclear. Trimming removed 3 bases at V and 8 bases at J, with 13 bases between. Germline CDR1 and CDR2: MNHNS and SASEGT. This CDR3 contains 13 residues. The CDR3 nucleotides are TGTGCCAGCAGTGACGTAGGTCGCGGGGGCTACACCTTC. Translated: CASSDVGRGGYTF.

J is TRBJ2-1 and V is TRBV12-3 or TRBV12-4; 8 nucleotides align to TRBD2. CDR3 length: 15 amino acids. The V and J ends lost 4 bases and 9 bases, in that order; junction bases with no gene match: 11. The CDR3, as DNA: TGTGCCAGCAGTTCATTCCGGGAGGGCCAAATTGAGCAGTTCTTC. It codes for CASSSFREGQIEQFF.

This clonotype was recorded many times. The chain is built from TRBV2 and TRBJ1-4, with D perhaps matching TRBD1 (5 bases). Trimming shortened V by 5 bases and J by 8 bases, and 18 bases separated the two germline ends. Germline CDR1 is SNHLY and CDR2 is FYNNEI. There are 15 residues in the CDR3. The CDR3 spells CASSSDGWGGEKLFF. CDR3 DNA: TGTGCCAGCAGTTCGGACGGCTGGGGGGGAGAAAAACTGTTTTTT.

V is TRBV14 and J is TRBJ1-2; D is uncertain. CDR3 length equals 18 residues. The germline V gene encodes CDR1 SGHDN and CDR2 FVKESK. Trimming left V 0 bases short and J 3 bases short, with 20 bases between. Here the CDR3 reads CASSQDLGFTGSHYGYTF. The CDR3 DNA reads TGTGCCAGCAGCCAAGATCTAGGGTTCACGGGGTCTCACTATGGCTACACCTTC.

The chain is built from TRBV19 and TRBJ2-7, with D possibly matching TRBD1 (5 bases). The germline gives CDR1 LNHDA, CDR2 SQIVND (reference sequence). Trimming stripped 5 bases from V and 6 bases from J, with 14 bases between. This CDR3 contains 13 residues. CDR3 nucleotide sequence: TGTGCCAGTAGTTACCAGGGTACTGGCGAGCAGTACTTC. It encodes CASSYQGTGEQYF.